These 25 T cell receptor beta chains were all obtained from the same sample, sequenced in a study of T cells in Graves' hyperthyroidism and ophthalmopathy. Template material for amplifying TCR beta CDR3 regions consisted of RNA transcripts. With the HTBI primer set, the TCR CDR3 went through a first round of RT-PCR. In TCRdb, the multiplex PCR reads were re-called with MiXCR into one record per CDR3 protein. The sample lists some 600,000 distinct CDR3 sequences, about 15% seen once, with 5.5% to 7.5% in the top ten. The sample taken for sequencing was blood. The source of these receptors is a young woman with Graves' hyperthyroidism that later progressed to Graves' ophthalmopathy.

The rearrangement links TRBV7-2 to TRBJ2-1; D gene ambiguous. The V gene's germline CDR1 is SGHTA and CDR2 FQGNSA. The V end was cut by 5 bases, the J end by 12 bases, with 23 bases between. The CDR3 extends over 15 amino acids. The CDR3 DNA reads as TGTGCCAGCAGCCCTCGACGGGTTCTCGTTTATGGGCAGTTCTTC. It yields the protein CASSPRRVLVYGQFF.

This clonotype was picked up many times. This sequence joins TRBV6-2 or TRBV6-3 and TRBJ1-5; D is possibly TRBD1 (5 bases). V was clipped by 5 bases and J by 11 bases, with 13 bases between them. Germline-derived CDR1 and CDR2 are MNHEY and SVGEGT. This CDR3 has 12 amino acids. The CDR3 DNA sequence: TGTGCCAGCAGTCCCCTGGACAAATCCCAGCATTTT. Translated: CASSPLDKSQHF.

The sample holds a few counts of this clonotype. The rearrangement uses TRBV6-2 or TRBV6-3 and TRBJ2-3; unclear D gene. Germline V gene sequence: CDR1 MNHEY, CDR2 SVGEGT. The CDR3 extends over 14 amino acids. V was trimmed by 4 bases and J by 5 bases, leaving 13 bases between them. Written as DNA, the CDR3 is TGTGCCAGCAGTTTTACACGAAAGGGAGATACGCAGTATTTT. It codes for CASSFTRKGDTQYF.

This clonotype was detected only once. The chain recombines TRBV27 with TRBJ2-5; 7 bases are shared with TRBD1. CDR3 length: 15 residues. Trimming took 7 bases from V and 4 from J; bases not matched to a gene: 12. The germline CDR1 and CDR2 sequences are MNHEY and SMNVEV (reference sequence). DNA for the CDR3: TGTGCCAGCACTCAAGGGGGCGCGGTCGGAGAGACCCAGTACTTC. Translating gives CASTQGGAVGETQYF.

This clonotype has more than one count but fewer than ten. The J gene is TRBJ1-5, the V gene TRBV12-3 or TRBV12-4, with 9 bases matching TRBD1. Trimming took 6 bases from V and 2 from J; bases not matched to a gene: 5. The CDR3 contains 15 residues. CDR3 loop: CASRGQGFGNQPQHF. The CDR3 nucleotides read TGTGCCAGCAGGGGACAGGGTTTTGGCAATCAGCCCCAGCATTTT.

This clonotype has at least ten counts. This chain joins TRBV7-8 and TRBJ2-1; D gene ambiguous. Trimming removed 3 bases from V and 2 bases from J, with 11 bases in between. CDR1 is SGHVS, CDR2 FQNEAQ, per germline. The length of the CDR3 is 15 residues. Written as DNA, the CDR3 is TGTGCCAGCAGCTTGCTTAGTAGCCCCTACAATGAGCAGTTCTTC. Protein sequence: CASSLLSSPYNEQFF. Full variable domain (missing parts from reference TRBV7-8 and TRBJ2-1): GAGVSQSPRYKVAKRGQDVALRCDPISGHVSLFWYQQALGQGPEFLTYFQNEAQLDKSGLPSDRFFAERPEGSVSTLKIQRTQQEDSAVYLCASSLLSSPYNEQFFGPGTRLTVL.

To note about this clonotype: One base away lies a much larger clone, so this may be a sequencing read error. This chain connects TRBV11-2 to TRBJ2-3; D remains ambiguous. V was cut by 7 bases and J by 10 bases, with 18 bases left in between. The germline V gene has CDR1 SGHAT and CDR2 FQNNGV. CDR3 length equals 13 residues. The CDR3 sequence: CASNPLGNLPQYF. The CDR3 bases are TGTGCCAGCAACCCCCTAGGAAACCTCCCGCAGTATTTT. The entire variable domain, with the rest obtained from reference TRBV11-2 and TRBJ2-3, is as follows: EAGVAQSPRYKIIEKRQSVAFWCNPISGHATLYWYQQILGQGPKLLIQFQNNGVVDDSQLPKDRFSAERLKGVDSTLKIQPAKLEDSAVYLCASNPLGNLPQYFGPGTRLTVL.

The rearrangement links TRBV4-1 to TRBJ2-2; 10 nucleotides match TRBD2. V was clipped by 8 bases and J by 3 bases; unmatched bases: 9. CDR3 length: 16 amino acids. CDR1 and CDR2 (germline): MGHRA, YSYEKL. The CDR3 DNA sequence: TGCGCCAGCGCGAGCCTAGCGGGAGAGGACACCGGGGAGCTGTTTTTT. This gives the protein CASASLAGEDTGELFF.

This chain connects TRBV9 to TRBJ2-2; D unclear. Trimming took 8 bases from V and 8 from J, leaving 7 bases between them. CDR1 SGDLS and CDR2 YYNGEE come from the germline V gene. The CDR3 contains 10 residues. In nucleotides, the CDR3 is TGTGCCAGTCATCAGGGGGAGCTGTTTTTT. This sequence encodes CASHQGELFF.

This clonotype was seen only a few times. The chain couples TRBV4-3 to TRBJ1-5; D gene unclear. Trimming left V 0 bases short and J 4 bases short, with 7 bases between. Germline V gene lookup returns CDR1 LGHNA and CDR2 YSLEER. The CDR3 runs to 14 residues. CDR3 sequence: CASSQDSQNQPQHF. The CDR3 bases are TGCGCCAGCAGCCAAGACAGCCAGAATCAGCCCCAGCATTTT.

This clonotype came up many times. CDR3: CASSSRQGTAQYF. In DNA, the CDR3 is TGTGCCAGCAGTTCTCGACAGGGGACGGCCCAGTACTTC. The chain combines TRBV12-3 or TRBV12-4 with TRBJ2-5; 8 positions agree with TRBD1. Unmatched junction bases numbered 7, after V lost 4 bases and J lost 9 bases. The CDR3 has 13 residues.

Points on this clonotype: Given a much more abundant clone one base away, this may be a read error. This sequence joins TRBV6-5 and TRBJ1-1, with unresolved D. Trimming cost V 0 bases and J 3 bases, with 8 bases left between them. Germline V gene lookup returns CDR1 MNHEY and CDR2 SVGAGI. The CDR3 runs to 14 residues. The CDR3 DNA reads TGTGCCAGCAGTTACTCGAGGGATGACACTGAAGCTTTCTTT. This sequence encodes CASSYSRDDTEAFF.

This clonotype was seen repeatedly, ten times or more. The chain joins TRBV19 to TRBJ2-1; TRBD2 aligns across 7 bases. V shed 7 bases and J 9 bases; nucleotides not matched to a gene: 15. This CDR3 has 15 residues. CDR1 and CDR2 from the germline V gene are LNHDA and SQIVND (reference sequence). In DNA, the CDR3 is TGTGCCAGTAAGGGAGCGACTAGCCCCTCCGGTGAGCAGTTCTTC. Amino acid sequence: CASKGATSPSGEQFF.

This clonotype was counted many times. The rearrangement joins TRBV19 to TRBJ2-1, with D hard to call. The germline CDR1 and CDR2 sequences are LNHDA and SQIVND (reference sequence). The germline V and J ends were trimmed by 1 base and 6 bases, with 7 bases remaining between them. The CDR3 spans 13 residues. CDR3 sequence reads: CASSIGASNEQFF. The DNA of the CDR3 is TGTGCCAGTAGTATAGGGGCTAGCAATGAGCAGTTCTTC.

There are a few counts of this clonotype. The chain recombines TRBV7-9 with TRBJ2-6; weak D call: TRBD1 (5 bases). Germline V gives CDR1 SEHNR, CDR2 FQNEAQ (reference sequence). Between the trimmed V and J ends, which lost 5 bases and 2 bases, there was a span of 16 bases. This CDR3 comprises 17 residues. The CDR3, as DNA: TGTGCCAGCAGCCCCCGCCAGGGTACTGCTGGGGCCAACGTCCTGACTTTC. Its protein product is CASSPRQGTAGANVLTF.

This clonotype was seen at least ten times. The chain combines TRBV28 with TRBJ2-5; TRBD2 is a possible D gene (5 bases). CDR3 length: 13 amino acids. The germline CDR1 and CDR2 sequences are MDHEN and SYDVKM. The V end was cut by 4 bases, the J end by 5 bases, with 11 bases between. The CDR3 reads CASSSSLPETQYF. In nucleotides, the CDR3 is TGTGCCAGCAGTTCTAGCCTTCCGGAGACCCAGTACTTC.

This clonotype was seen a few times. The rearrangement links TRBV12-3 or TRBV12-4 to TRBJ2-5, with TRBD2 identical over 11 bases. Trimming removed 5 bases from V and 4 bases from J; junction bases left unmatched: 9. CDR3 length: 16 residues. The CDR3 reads CASSLTSGSLLETQYF. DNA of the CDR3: TGTGCCAGCAGTCTTACTAGCGGGAGTTTGTTAGAGACCCAGTACTTC.

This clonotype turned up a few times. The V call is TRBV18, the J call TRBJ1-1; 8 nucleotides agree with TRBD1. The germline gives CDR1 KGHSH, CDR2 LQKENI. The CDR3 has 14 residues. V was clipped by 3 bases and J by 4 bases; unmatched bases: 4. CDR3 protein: CASSPDREITEAFF. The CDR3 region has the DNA TGTGCCAGCTCACCGGACAGGGAGATCACTGAAGCTTTCTTT. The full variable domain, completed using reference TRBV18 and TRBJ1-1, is NAGVMQNPRHLVRRRGQEARLRCSPMKGHSHVYWYRQLPEEGLKFMVYLQKENIIDESGMPKERFSAEFPKEGPSILRIQQVVRGDSAAYFCASSPDREITEAFFGQGTRLTVV.

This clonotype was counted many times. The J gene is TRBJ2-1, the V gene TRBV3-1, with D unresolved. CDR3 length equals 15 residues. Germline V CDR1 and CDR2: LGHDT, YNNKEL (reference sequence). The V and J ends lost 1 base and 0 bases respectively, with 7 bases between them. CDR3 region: CASSQGGPSYNEQFF. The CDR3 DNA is TGTGCCAGCAGCCAAGGTGGTCCCTCCTACAATGAGCAGTTCTTC.

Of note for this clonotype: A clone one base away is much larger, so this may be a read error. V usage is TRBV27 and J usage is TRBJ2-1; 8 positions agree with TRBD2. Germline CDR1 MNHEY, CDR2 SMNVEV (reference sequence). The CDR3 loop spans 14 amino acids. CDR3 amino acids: CASSSSGRGNGQFF. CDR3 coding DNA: TGTGCCAGCAGTTCCTCCGGGAGGGGAAATGGGCAGTTCTTC.

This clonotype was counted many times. This CDR3 reads CSARDWGSGAATYGYTF. The CDR3 nucleotides read TGCAGTGCTAGAGACTGGGGTAGTGGGGCAGCCACCTATGGCTACACCTTC. This sequence joins TRBV20-1 and TRBJ1-2, with D possibly being TRBD1 (5 bases). Germline loops: CDR1 DFQATT, CDR2 SNEGSKA (reference sequence). V was cut by 0 bases and J by 4 bases, with 21 bases left in between. This CDR3 has 17 residues.

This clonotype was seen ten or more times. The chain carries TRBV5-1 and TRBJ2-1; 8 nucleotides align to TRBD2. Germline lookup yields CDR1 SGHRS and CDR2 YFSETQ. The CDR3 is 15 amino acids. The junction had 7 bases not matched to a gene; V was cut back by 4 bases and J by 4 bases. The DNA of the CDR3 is TGCGCCAGCAGCCCTCCGGGACTAGGGTACAATGAGCAGTTCTTC. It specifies CASSPPGLGYNEQFF.

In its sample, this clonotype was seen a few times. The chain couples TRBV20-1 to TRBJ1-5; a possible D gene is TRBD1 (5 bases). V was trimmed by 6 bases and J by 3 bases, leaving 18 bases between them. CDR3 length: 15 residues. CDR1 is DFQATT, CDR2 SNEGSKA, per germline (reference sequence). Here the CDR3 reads CSAKVAGRDNQPQHF. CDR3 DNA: TGCAGTGCGAAGGTTGCGGGGCGGGACAATCAGCCCCAGCATTTT.

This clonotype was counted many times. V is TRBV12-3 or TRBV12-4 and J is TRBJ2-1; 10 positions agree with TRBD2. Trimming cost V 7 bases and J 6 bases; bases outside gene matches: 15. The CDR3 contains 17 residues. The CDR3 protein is CASTRLVGTSELNEQFF. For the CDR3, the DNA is TGTGCCAGCACCCGACTTGTTGGGACTAGCGAGCTCAATGAGCAGTTCTTC.

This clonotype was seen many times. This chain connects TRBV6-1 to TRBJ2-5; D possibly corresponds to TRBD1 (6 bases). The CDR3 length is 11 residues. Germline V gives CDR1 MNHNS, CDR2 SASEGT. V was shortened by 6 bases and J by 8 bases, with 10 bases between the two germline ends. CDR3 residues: CASSQGQTQYF. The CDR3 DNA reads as TGTGCCAGCAGCCAGGGACAAACCCAGTACTTC.